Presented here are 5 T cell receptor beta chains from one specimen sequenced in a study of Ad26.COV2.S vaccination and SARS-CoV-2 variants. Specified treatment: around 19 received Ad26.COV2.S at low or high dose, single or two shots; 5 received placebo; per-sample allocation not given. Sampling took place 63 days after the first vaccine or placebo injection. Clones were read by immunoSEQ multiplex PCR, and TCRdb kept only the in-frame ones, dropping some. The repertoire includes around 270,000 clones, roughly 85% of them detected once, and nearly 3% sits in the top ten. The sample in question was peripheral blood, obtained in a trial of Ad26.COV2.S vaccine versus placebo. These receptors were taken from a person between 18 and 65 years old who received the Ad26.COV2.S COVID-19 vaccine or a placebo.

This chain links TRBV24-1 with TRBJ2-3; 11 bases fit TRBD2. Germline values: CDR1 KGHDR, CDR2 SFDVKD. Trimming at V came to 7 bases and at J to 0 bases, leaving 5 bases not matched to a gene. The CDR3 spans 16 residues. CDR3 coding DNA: TGTGCCACCAGCCCCGGACTAGCGGGCAGCACAGATACGCAGTATTTT. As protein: CATSPGLAGSTDTQYF.

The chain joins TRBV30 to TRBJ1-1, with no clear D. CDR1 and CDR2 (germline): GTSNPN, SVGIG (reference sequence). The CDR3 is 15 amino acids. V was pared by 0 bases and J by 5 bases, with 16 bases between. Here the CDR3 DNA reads TGTGCCTGGAGTGTACAGATACTAAAAACGACTGAAGCTTTCTTT. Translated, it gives CAWSVQILKTTEAFF.

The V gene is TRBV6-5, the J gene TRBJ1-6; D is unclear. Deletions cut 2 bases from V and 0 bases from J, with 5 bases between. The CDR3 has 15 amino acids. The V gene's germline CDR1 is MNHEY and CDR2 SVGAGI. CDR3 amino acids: CASSYESSYNSPLHF. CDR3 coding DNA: TGTGCCAGCAGTTACGAGAGCTCCTATAATTCACCCCTCCACTTT.

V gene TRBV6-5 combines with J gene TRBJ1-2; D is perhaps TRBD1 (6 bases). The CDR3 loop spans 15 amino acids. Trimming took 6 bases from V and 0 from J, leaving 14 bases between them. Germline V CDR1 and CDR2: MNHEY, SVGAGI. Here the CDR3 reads CASRAGAVANYGYTF. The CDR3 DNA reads TGTGCCAGCAGAGCAGGGGCCGTAGCTAACTATGGCTACACCTTC.

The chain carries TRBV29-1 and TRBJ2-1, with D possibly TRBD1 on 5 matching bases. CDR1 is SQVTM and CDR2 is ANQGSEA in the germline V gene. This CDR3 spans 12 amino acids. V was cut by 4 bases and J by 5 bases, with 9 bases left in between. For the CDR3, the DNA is TGCAGCGTTGGGGGCTATAACAATGAGCAGTTCTTC. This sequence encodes CSVGGYNNEQFF.